This record concerns one T cell receptor beta chain sequence. The sample comes from a study of cytomegalovirus exposure and HLA in healthy donors. Germline V gene lookup returns CDR1 SGHRS and CDR2 YFSETQ. V lost 5 bases, J lost 4 bases, and 8 bases stayed unmatched. The CDR3 runs to 15 residues. Sequencing used immunoSEQ multiplex PCR; TCRdb keeps in-frame clones, though not all of them. The data hold over 200,000 clones, with 70% to 90% observed a single time. This clonotype was obtained from a woman aged 18-29 years in good health and CMV-seronegative. The rearrangement links TRBV5-1 to TRBJ2-1; 8 nucleotides align to TRBD1. The sample taken for sequencing was PBMCs. The CDR3 nucleotides are TGCGCCAGCAGAGACGGGACAGGAACATACAATGAGCAGTTCTTC. This codes for CASRDGTGTYNEQFF.